A single sample is the source of the 2 T cell receptor beta chains below, sequenced in a study of T cell repertoires in urothelial bladder cancer. Measured with immunoSEQ multiplex PCR; TCRdb has only the in-frame clones, and not every one. This sample has about 9,000 clones; roughly 58% occur once, and the top ten carry around 32%. Sample: tumor-infiltrating cells from bladder cancer. These receptors all stem from a human donor with urothelial carcinoma.

The chain joins TRBV30 to TRBJ1-2; 7 bases map to TRBD1. The trim removed 4 bases at V and 6 bases at J, leaving 2 bases unmatched. Germline values: CDR1 GTSNPN, CDR2 SVGIG (reference sequence). The CDR3 consists of 11 residues. The CDR3 reads CAWNDRDGYTF. The CDR3 bases are TGTGCCTGGAACGACAGGGATGGCTACACCTTC.

This clone is classed as medium-sized (0.01 to 0.1%). V gene TRBV30 combines with J gene TRBJ2-2; 8 bases are shared with TRBD2. CDR3 size: 16 residues. Germline trimming cut 5 bases from V and 2 bases from J; bases unmatched to any gene: 10. Germline V gives CDR1 GTSNPN, CDR2 SVGIG (reference sequence). The CDR3 loop reads CAWSRGGGFNTGELFF. CDR3 nucleotides: TGTGCCTGGTCTCGCGGCGGGGGGTTTAACACCGGGGAGCTGTTTTTT.